The T cell receptor beta chain under discussion was sequenced for a study of blood T cell repertoires in COVID-19. Background on the study: The samples span acute and convalescent COVID-19 from the United States, Italy and Spain.

V was pared by 5 bases and J by 1 base, with 12 bases between. The CDR3 covers 14 residues. Per germline, CDR1 SGHNT and CDR2 YYREEE (reference sequence). Repertoires were generated with immunoSEQ multiplex PCR, while TCRdb's copy carries only in-frame clones and drops some. The table shows 250,000 to 400,000 clones, with roughly 90% occurring only once. The clonotype originates from a woman under 40 with COVID-19, enrolled during active disease. V usage is TRBV5-4 and J usage is TRBJ1-1, with D perhaps TRBD1 (5 bases). The sequencing sample was made of peripheral blood. The CDR3 is CASRRGDGNTEAFF. In nucleotides, the CDR3 is TGTGCCAGCAGACGCGGGGACGGGAACACTGAAGCTTTCTTT.